Below are 11 T cell receptor beta chains sequenced from a single sample in a study of tumor and adjacent non-tumor tissue in lung cancer. A modified ARM-PCR protocol with three rounds of nested PCR amplified TCRbeta. In TCRdb, the multiplex PCR reads were re-called with MiXCR into one record per CDR3 protein. The data contain roughly 81,000 distinct CDR3 sequences, around 59% of them seen just once; the ten biggest clones take up roughly 15%. RNA was extracted from bulk tissue without any cell sorting. The sequencing input was lung tumor tissue. These receptors were collected from a man between 65 and 80 years old with non-small cell lung cancer.

About this clonotype itself: The conserved final phenylalanine or tryptophan is absent from the CDR3, which likely points to a read error. The limits of the CDR3 on the DNA are not certain, so only TCRdb's listed CDR3 is given. This rearrangement joins TRBV28 to TRBJ2-3; the D call TRBD1 from the table was never checked on the DNA. Inclusive of both ends, the CDR3 amounts to 15 amino acids. CDR1 is MDHEN, CDR2 SYDVKM, per germline. The CDR3 region is CASSVIGQVTDTHYL.

In the case of this clonotype: Since the CDR3 does not end with the conserved phenylalanine or tryptophan, this likely comes from a read error. Because the CDR3's place on the DNA is in doubt, the DNA is left out and the CDR3 is given as listed by TCRdb. CDR3: CAIFFDSDNEQLL. The rearrangement joins TRBV10-3 to TRBJ2-1. The germline gives CDR1 ENHRY, CDR2 SYGVKD. The CDR3 spans 13 amino acids, including both terminal residues.

This rearrangement joins TRBV12-3 or TRBV12-4 to TRBJ2-5; D is possibly TRBD2 (5 bases). The CDR3 sequence is 12 residues long. V was pared by 6 bases and J by 14 bases, with 19 bases between. CDR3 in amino acids: CASSTGWGVQYF. DNA for the CDR3: TGTGCCAGCAGCACGGGGTGGGGAGTCCAATACTTC.

In regard to this clonotype: A junction boundary mismatches the germline segment, possibly from a read error. J is TRBJ2-5 and V is TRBV6-2 or TRBV6-3, with TRBD2 matching 11 bases. The germline V gene has CDR1 MNHEY and CDR2 SVGEGT. The CDR3 length is 16 residues. The CDR3 DNA follows: TGTGCCAGCGGTTCAGGACTAGCGGGCTCAGGGGAGATCCAGTACTTC. Protein sequence: CASGSGLAGSGEIQYF.

In its sample, this clonotype was seen once. A read error may be the cause here, since a much bigger clone is one base away. This chain connects TRBV29-1 to TRBJ2-7; 9 bases fit TRBD2. The germline V gene encodes CDR1 SQVTM and CDR2 ANQGSEA. The V segment lost 4 bases and the J segment 4 bases; nucleotides outside the gene matches: 17. This CDR3 region has 17 residues. CDR3 protein: CSVGARGGRANIYEQYF. CDR3 DNA: TGCAGCGTTGGGGCCCGGGGCGGGAGGGCCAACATATACGAGCAGTACTTC.

In its sample, this clonotype was seen many times. The rearrangement joins TRBV20-1 to TRBJ2-2; possible D gene TRBD2, 6 bases. The V and J ends lost 3 bases and 6 bases respectively, with 11 bases between them. Germline CDR1 reads DFQATT; CDR2 reads SNEGSKA (reference sequence). This CDR3 has 13 amino acids. CDR3 sequence (DNA): TGCAGTGCTAGGGAGGGTGCAGCCGGGGAGCTGTTTTTT. Translated: CSAREGAAGELFF.

The chain is built from TRBV4-1 and TRBJ1-5; D ambiguous. Germline CDR1 reads MGHRA; CDR2 reads YSYEKL. Between the trimmed V and J ends, which lost 7 bases and 6 bases, there was a span of 22 bases. The length of the CDR3 is 16 residues. The CDR3 spells CASNHEQTSLRQPQHF. As DNA, the CDR3 is TGCGCCAGCAACCATGAACAGACGTCCCTTCGTCAGCCCCAGCATTTT.

This clonotype was seen at least ten times. The chain links TRBV28 to TRBJ1-1; D gene unclear. V was shortened by 4 bases and J by 3 bases, with 0 bases between the two germline ends. CDR1 is MDHEN, CDR2 SYDVKM, per germline. This CDR3 contains 10 residues. CDR3 in amino acids: CASSYTEAFF. CDR3 nucleotide sequence: TGTGCCAGCAGTTACACTGAAGCTTTCTTT.

This clonotype has a single count. One junction end does not reproduce the germline sequence, and a read error may be involved. The J gene is TRBJ2-5, the V gene TRBV29-1; TRBD1 or TRBD2 may be the D gene (6 bases each). CDR1 is SQVTM and CDR2 is ANQGSEA in the germline V gene. The CDR3 spans 12 residues. CDR3 sequence: CSGGTPERTHYF. CDR3 in DNA: TGCAGCGGCGGGACACCTGAGCGTACCCACTACTTC.

The gene calls are TRBV9 and TRBJ2-2; 9 bases align to TRBD1. From germline, CDR1 is SGDLS and CDR2 YYNGEE. The CDR3 is made up of 16 amino acids. V trimming: 4 bases; J trimming: 2 bases; junction bases outside the gene matches: 6. The CDR3 is CASSTGQGTNTGELFF. CDR3 coding DNA: TGTGCCAGCAGCACAGGACAGGGGACTAACACCGGGGAGCTGTTTTTT.

As regards this clonotype: Germline is not matched at one junction end, which may reflect a read error. This chain links TRBV6-1 with TRBJ2-7, with unresolved D. This CDR3 is 13 amino acids long. CDR1 is MNHNS, CDR2 SASEGT, per germline. The CDR3 loop is CASNVESSYEQYF. The CDR3 DNA reads as TGCGCCAGCAATGTCGAGAGCTCCTACGAGCAATACTTC.